One sample yielded the 5 T cell receptor beta chains listed below, sequenced in a study of CD8 T cells in ankylosing spondylitis. TCRdb recomputed calls from the 5' RACE reads with MiXCR, one row per CDR3 protein. The sample carries over 60,000 distinct CDR3 sequences, under 5.5% recorded once. The sequenced material came from blood, either unsorted or a sorted T cell fraction (not recorded which). Receptors originate from a male donor with ankylosing spondylitis or in good health (not recorded which).

This clonotype was detected many times. This rearrangement joins TRBV12-3 or TRBV12-4 to TRBJ2-2, with TRBD2 matching 8 bases. After removal of 5 bases from V and 5 bases from J, the junction contained 10 bases not matched to a gene. The CDR3 length is 16 residues. The CDR3 coding sequence is TGTGCCAGCAGTCCCACCTGGCGGGGGGATACCGGGGAGCTGTTTTTT. Protein sequence: CASSPTWRGDTGELFF.

Many counts were recorded for this clonotype. The chain is built from TRBV13 and TRBJ2-1; no clear D gene. The CDR3 spans 13 residues. Trimming shortened V by 5 bases and J by 7 bases, and 12 bases separated the two germline ends. Germline CDR1 and CDR2: PRHDT and FYEKMQ (reference sequence). The CDR3 region is CASSLWGRNEQFF. CDR3 in DNA: TGTGCCAGCAGCCTCTGGGGAAGGAATGAGCAGTTCTTC.

This clonotype was seen many times. V and J are TRBV27 and TRBJ1-1; D is perhaps TRBD1 (5 bases). Germline CDR1 and CDR2: MNHEY and SMNVEV (reference sequence). The CDR3 consists of 14 residues. V lost 4 bases to trimming and J lost 6 bases, with 15 bases between them. CDR3 protein: CASSSPAGTPEAFF. The DNA of the CDR3 is TGTGCCAGCAGTTCGCCCGCAGGGACCCCTGAAGCTTTCTTT.

In this sample, this clonotype turned up many times. This chain uses TRBV19 with TRBJ2-7, with D unresolved. Per germline, CDR1 LNHDA and CDR2 SQIVND (reference sequence). Between the trimmed V and J ends, which lost 7 bases and 1 base, there was a span of 11 bases. This CDR3 has 13 amino acids. CDR3 sequence (DNA): TGTGCCAGTACTGGCCTAAATTCCTACGAGCAGTACTTC. It translates to CASTGLNSYEQYF.

There are many counts of this clonotype. The chain carries TRBV12-3 or TRBV12-4 and TRBJ1-5; D gene unclear. The CDR3 has 12 residues. Trimming stripped 6 bases from V and 0 bases from J, with 3 bases between. The CDR3 DNA follows: TGTGCCAGCAGCGATAGCAATCAGCCCCAGCATTTT. The encoded protein is CASSDSNQPQHF.